This entry features one TCR beta chain sequence. How the authors handled the data: From reference gene primer amplification, estimates of nucleated cell counts were derived. TCRdb keeps only in-frame clones here, not all; method: immunoSEQ multiplex PCR. V and J calls and clone size follow that table, whereas D and trimming were derived from the DNA. The table lists 150,000 to 200,000 clones, about 86% of them singletons, with 0.99% in the top ten. The entry originates in a study of blood T cell repertoires in COVID-19. Study summary: PBMCs, B-cell-depleted T cells, or T cells were the source of the cDNA or gDNA that made up the material.

J gave up 4 bases and V 5 bases, and 6 bases lay outside the gene matches. There are 15 residues in the CDR3. Germline V CDR1 and CDR2: LGHDT, YNNKEL (reference sequence). This sequence joins TRBV3-1 (or the pseudogene TRBV3-2) and TRBJ1-3, with TRBD1 matching 9 bases. This TCR derives from a man aged 18 to 29 with acute or convalescent COVID-19. The material sequenced was peripheral blood. As DNA, the CDR3 is TGTGCCAGCAGCGTACAGGGGGCGATAGGAAACACCATATATTTT. The encoded protein is CASSVQGAIGNTIYF.